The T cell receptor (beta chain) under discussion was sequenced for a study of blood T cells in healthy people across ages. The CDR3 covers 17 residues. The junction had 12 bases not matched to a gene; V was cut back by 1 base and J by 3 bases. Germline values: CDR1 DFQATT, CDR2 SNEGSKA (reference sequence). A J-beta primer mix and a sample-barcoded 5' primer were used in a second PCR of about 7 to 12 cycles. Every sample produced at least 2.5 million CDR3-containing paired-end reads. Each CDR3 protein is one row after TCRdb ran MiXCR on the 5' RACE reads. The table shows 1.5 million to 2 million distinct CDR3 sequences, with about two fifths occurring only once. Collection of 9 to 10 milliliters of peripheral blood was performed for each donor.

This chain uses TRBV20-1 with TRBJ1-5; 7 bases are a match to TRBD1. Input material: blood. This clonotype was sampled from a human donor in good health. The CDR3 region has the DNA TGCAGTGCTAGAGGTGCCCGTATGGACAGGCACAATCAGCCCCAGCATTTT. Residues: CSARGARMDRHNQPQHF.